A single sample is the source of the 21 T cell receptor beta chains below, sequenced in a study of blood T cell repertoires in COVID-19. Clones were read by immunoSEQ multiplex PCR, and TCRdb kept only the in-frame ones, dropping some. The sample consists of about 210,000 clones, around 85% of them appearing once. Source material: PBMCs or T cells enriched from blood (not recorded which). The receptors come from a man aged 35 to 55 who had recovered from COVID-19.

The CDR3 loop reads CASSSTGTSINTQYF. In DNA form, the CDR3 reads TGTGCCAGCAGCTCAACCGGGACTAGCATAAATACGCAGTATTTT. The chain carries TRBV11-2 and TRBJ2-3, with TRBD2 identical over 9 bases. Per germline, CDR1 SGHAT and CDR2 FQNNGV. The CDR3 is 15 amino acids. V shed 4 bases, J shed 7 bases, and the junction held 9 bases outside the gene matches.

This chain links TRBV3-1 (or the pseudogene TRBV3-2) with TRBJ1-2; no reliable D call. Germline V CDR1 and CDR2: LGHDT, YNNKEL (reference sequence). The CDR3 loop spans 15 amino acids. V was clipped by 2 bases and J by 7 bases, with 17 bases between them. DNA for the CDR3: TGTGCCAGCAGCCAACTACAGTTAAAAGGATTTGGCTACACCTTC. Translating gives CASSQLQLKGFGYTF.

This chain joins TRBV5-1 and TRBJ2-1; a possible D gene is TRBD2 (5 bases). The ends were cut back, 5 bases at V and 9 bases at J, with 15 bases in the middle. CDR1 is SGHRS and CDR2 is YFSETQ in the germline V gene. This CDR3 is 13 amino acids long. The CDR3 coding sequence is TGCGCCAGCAGTAGGATAGCGTTTGGTGAGCAGTTCTTC. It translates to CASSRIAFGEQFF.

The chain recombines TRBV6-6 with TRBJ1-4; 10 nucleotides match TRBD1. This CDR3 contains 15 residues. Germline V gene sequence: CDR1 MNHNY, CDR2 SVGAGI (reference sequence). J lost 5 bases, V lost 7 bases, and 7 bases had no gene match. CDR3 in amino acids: CASTLLGQGNEKLFF. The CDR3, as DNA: TGTGCCAGCACCCTATTGGGACAGGGGAATGAAAAACTGTTTTTT.

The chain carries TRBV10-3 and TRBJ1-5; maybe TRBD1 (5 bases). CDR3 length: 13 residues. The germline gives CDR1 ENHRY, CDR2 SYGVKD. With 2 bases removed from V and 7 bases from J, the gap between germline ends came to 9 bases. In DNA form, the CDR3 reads TGTGCCATCAGTGAGGACAGAGAGCAGCCCCAGCATTTT. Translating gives CAISEDREQPQHF.

The CDR3 sequence: CASTGTGDTGELFF. CDR3 bases: TGTGCCAGCACCGGGACAGGGGACACCGGGGAGCTGTTTTTT. This rearrangement joins TRBV19 to TRBJ2-2; 10 bases line up with TRBD1. The CDR3 loop spans 14 amino acids. CDR1 LNHDA and CDR2 SQIVND come from the germline V gene (reference sequence). V lost 9 bases to trimming and J lost 3 bases; unmatched junction nucleotides: 4.

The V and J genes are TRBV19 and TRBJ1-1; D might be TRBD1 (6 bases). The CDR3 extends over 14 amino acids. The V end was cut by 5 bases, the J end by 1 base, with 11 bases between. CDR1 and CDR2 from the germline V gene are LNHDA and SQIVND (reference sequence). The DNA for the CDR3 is TGTGCCAGTAGTTATCCAGGGGCGAACACTGAAGCTTTCTTT. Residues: CASSYPGANTEAFF.

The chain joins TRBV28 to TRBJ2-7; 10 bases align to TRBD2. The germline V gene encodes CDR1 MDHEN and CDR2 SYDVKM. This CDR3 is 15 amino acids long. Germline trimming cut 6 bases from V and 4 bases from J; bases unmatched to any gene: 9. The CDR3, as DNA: TGTGCCAGCAGGCCATCCGGGACTAGCGTTTACGAGCAGTACTTC. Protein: CASRPSGTSVYEQYF.

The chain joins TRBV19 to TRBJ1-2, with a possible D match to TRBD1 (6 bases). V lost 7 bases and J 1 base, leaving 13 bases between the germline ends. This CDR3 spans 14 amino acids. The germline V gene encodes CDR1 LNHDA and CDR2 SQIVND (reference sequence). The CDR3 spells CASTAGAVNYGYTF. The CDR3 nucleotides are TGTGCCAGTACCGCAGGGGCTGTTAACTATGGCTACACCTTC. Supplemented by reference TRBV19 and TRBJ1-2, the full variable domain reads DGGITQSPKYLFRKEGQNVTLSCEQNLNHDAMYWYRQDPGQGLRLIYYSQIVNDFQKGDIAEGYSVSREKKESFPLTVTSAQKNPTAFYLCASTAGAVNYGYTFGSGTRLTVV.

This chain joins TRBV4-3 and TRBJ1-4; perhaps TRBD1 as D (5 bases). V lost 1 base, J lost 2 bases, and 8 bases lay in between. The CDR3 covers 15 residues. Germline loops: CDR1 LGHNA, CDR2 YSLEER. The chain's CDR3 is CASSQGTGTNEKLFF. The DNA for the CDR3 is TGCGCCAGCAGCCAAGGTACAGGTACTAATGAAAAACTGTTTTTT.

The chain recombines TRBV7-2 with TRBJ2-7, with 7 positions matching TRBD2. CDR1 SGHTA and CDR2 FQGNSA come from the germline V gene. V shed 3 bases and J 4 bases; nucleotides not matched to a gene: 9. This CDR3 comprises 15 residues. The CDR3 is CASSFRLAMDYEQYF. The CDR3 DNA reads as TGTGCCAGCAGCTTCCGACTAGCAATGGATTACGAGCAGTACTTC.

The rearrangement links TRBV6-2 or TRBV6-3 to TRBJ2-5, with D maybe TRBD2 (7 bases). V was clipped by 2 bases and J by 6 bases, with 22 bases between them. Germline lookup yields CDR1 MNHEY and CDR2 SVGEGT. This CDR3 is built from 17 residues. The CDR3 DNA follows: TGTGCCAGCAGTTACGGATTGCCTAGGCGGGGGACAAAGACCCAGTACTTC. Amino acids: CASSYGLPRRGTKTQYF.

The CDR3 coding sequence is TGTGCCAGCAGTCCCCTCTCGACTAGCGGGAATGAGCAGTTCTTC. Protein: CASSPLSTSGNEQFF. The genes are TRBV27 and TRBJ2-1, with 10 bases aligning to TRBD2. Unmatched junction bases numbered 8, after V lost 5 bases and J lost 7 bases. CDR1 and CDR2 from the germline V gene are MNHEY and SMNVEV (reference sequence). The CDR3 has 15 amino acids.

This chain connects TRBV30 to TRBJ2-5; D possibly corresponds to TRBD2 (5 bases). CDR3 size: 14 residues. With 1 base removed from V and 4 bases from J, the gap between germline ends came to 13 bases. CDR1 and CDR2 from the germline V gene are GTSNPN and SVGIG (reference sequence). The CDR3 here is CAWSAGSAGETQYF. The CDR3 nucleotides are TGTGCCTGGAGTGCGGGAAGTGCGGGAGAGACCCAGTACTTC.

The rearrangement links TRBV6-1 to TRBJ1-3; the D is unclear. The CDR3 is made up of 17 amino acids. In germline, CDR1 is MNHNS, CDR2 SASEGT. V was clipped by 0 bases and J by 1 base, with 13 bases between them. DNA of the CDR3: TGTGCCAGCAGTGAAGCGCCTAGCGCCATTTCTGGAAACACCATATATTTT. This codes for CASSEAPSAISGNTIYF.

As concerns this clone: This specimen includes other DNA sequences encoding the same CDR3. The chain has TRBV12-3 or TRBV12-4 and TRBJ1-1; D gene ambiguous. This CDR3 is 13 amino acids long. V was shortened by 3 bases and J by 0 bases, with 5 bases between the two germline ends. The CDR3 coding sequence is TGTGCCAGCAGTTTGTCTATGAACACTGAAGCTTTCTTT. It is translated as CASSLSMNTEAFF.

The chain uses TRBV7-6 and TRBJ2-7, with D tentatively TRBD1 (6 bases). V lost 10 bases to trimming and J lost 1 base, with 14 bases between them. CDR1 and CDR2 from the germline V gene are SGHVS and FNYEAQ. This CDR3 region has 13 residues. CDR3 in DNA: TGTGCCACGCAGGGGCCAACTTCCTACGAGCAGTACTTC. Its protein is CATQGPTSYEQYF.

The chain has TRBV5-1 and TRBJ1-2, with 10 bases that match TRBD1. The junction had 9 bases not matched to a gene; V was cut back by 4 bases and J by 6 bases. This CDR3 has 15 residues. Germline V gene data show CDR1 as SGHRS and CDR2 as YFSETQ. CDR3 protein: CASSMTGGPLDGYTF. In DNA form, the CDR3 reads TGCGCCAGCAGCATGACAGGGGGCCCCCTAGATGGCTACACCTTC.

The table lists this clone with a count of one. The CDR3 DNA follows: TGTGCCAGCAGTGCTGACAGGACTGCTAACTATGGCTACACCTTC. This encodes CASSADRTANYGYTF. The chain recombines TRBV2 with TRBJ1-2; perhaps TRBD1 as D (6 bases). Trimming shortened V by 4 bases and J by 0 bases, and 12 bases separated the two germline ends. This CDR3 has 15 amino acids. CDR1 is SNHLY and CDR2 is FYNNEI in the germline V gene.

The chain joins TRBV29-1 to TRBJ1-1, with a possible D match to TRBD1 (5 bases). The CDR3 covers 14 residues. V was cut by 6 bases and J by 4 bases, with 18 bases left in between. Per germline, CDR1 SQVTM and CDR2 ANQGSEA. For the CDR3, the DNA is TGCAGCGTCCAACAATCGTGGGGGGTCACTGAAGCTTTCTTT. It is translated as CSVQQSWGVTEAFF.

The CDR3 is CASSLMRTSGVSTDTQYF. DNA of the CDR3: TGTGCCAGCAGCTTAATGAGGACTAGCGGGGTGAGCACAGATACGCAGTATTTT. This chain links TRBV7-2 with TRBJ2-3, with 12 bases identical to TRBD2. The CDR3 consists of 18 residues. The V gene's germline CDR1 is SGHTA and CDR2 FQGNSA. V shed 2 bases, J shed 0 bases, and the junction held 6 bases outside the gene matches.